The sequence of this T cell receptor beta chain was determined in a study of STAT5B mutations in CD4+ large granular lymphocyte leukemia. Study-wide context: Healthy donors showed HLA-associated enrichment of the CDR3 'QG' motif.

Profiling relied on immunoSEQ multiplex PCR, and the TCRdb table lists in-frame clones only, not all of them. The table has fewer than 35,000 clones, around 72% seen once. Buffy coats from healthy blood donors served as controls. Sequencing used CD4+ T cells from blood buffy coats. This sequence was found in a human donor in good health.

CDR3 region: CAWSVGNTIYF. Here the CDR3 DNA reads TGTGCCTGGAGTGTAGGAAACACCATATATTTT. The chain is built from TRBV30 and TRBJ1-3; D gene ambiguous. The CDR3 length is 11 residues. Germline CDR1 is GTSNPN and CDR2 is SVGIG (reference sequence). The germline V and J ends were trimmed by 0 bases and 4 bases, with 1 base remaining between them.